This TCR beta chain appears in the sequencing data of a study of T-cell reconstitution after alpha-beta-depleted transplantation in children. Findings and limits, study-wide: Day-60 TCRbeta diversity that was high in some patients was derived from surviving recipient T cells and thymic progenitors. Several hundred expanded graft clones reportedly gave rise to the alpha-beta T cells present about two months after transplant. Newly produced T cells mostly provided counts and TCRbeta diversity after one year, as hyperexpanded clones declined.

J lost 0 bases, V lost 3 bases, and 2 bases had no gene match. Germline V gene sequence: CDR1 SQVTM, CDR2 ANQGSEA. The CDR3 covers 14 residues. The TCRbeta library incorporated unique molecular identifiers. TCRdb recomputed calls from the PCR reads with MiXCR, one row per CDR3 protein. The sample lists over 450,000 distinct CDR3 sequences; under 12% were seen once. This clonotype was picked up many times. Its antigen is as yet unknown. The TCR sequence derives from a child aged 2 to 10 with inherited bone marrow failure, due to receive a stem cell transplant. The genes are TRBV29-1 and TRBJ2-1; 7 bases fit TRBD2. Sequenced material: PBMCs, taken before TCRalphabeta/CD19-depleted stem cell transplant. CDR3 coding DNA: TGCAGCGTTGATCGGACTAGCTCCTACAATGAGCAGTTCTTC. It encodes CSVDRTSSYNEQFF.